This T cell receptor beta chain was recovered during a study of T cell repertoires in cytomegalovirus infection. Study details: Public TCR beta signatures provided an indication of both CMV infection and a matching HLA type.

This CDR3 has 16 amino acids. Trimming took off 6 bases at V and 1 base at J, with 16 bases between the two ends. Germline CDR1 LNHDA, CDR2 SQIVND (reference sequence). Study-wide points: Clonotype analysis showed dominance of the ex vivo response by HLA-C-restricted CMV-specific TCR beta clonotypes. Identification of carriers of CMV plus the relevant HLA was achieved through cumulative public TCR beta family frequency.

One entry per CDR3 protein results from TCRdb running MiXCR on the reads. Here the sample spans roughly 310,000 distinct CDR3 sequences, roughly a sixth being singletons. Notes on this clonotype: Its antigen is still unknown.

The source material was PBMCs. The chain combines TRBV19 with TRBJ1-5; D not resolved. This TCR was recovered from a human donor in good health (CMV status not recorded). Some clones in this sample may be carry-over from other donors' samples. CDR3 nucleotide sequence: TGTGCCAGTAGCCCCGACGGTGGTATGAGCAATCAGCCCCAGCATTTT. It specifies CASSPDGGMSNQPQHF. Using reference TRBV19 and TRBJ1-5 for the parts outside the CDR3, the full variable domain is DGGITQSPKYLFRKEGQNVTLSCEQNLNHDAMYWYRQDPGQGLRLIYYSQIVNDFQKGDIAEGYSVSREKKESFPLTVTSAQKNPTAFYLCASSPDGGMSNQPQHFGDGTRLSIL.